This entry concerns a single TCR beta chain. The V end was cut by 7 bases, the J end by 1 base, with 10 bases between. Per germline, CDR1 LNHDA and CDR2 SQIVND (reference sequence). The CDR3 covers 13 residues. The repertoire was sequenced with immunoSEQ multiplex PCR; TCRdb's copy has only in-frame clones and lacks some. The table has under 4,500 clones, 86% seen once; the top ten hold 3.5% to 4.5%. This entry belongs to a study of tumor T cells in aggressive B-cell lymphoma. This receptor was taken from an adult with diffuse large B cell lymphoma. The gene calls are TRBV19 and TRBJ1-1; D is ambiguous. Material for sequencing was tumor tissue. The CDR3 DNA sequence: TGTGCCAGTATTCTGAGTGGGAACACTGAAGCTTTCTTT. Its translation: CASILSGNTEAFF.